The 19 T cell receptor beta chains in this list originate from one sample, sequenced in a study of tumor-infiltrating lymphocytes in primary liver carcinoma. Starting material of 500 to 600 ng total RNA yielded TCR beta cDNA via a constant-region primer. A slightly modified ARM-PCR protocol with three nested multiplex PCR rounds produced these TCR beta libraries. The two initial PCR rounds, about 9 cycles each, used TRBV1-TRBV30 forward and C-beta reverse primers. MiXCR was run by TCRdb on the multiplex PCR reads, yielding one entry per CDR3 protein. The table shows approximately 99,000 distinct CDR3 sequences, with around three quarters occurring only once. From approximately 20-30 mg of unsorted bulk tissue, DNA and RNA were co-extracted together. Sequenced sample: liver tumor tissue from sampling region 5. Subset noted: tumor region T5, tumor centre. These receptors all come from a woman aged 60-70 years with primary liver carcinoma and hepatitis B virus infection.

The rearrangement joins TRBV6-4 to TRBJ2-3; D may match TRBD1 or TRBD2 (5 bases each). The V end lost 3 bases, the J end lost 6 bases, and 13 bases lay between the germline ends. CDR1 is MRHNA, CDR2 SNTAGT, per germline. This CDR3 has 14 amino acids. The CDR3 here is CASSEVRGADTQYF. DNA for the CDR3: TGTGCCAGCAGTGAAGTTCGGGGCGCGGATACGCAGTATTTT.

This clonotype was counted only a few times. The chain combines TRBV5-4 with TRBJ2-5; D perhaps matches TRBD2 (6 bases). CDR3 length: 16 amino acids. Trimming took 0 bases from V and 4 from J, leaving 16 bases between them. CDR1 SGHNT and CDR2 YYREEE come from the germline V gene (reference sequence). The CDR3 reads CASSLALARLGETQYF. For the CDR3, the DNA is TGTGCCAGCAGCTTGGCTCTAGCGAGGCTTGGAGAGACCCAGTACTTC.

This clonotype was detected a few times. Possible read error: a much larger clone is one base away. The chain carries TRBV28 and TRBJ1-2, with D possibly being TRBD1 (5 bases). Germline-derived CDR1 and CDR2 are MDHEN and SYDVKM. V shed 7 bases and J shed 2 bases, with 23 bases lying between them. CDR3 length equals 17 residues. The CDR3 DNA reads TGTGCCAGCAATTTGGGAGGGGCCCAGGATATCAACTATGGCTACACCTTC. The encoded protein is CASNLGGAQDINYGYTF.

This clonotype has at least ten counts. The chain is built from TRBV29-1 and TRBJ1-1; D is unresolved. Trimming left V 5 bases short and J 3 bases short, with 10 bases between. Germline V CDR1 and CDR2: SQVTM, ANQGSEA. CDR3 length: 12 residues. The CDR3 DNA reads as TGCAGCGTTAGGAATTCGGACACTGAAGCTTTCTTT. It yields the protein CSVRNSDTEAFF.

In this sample, this clonotype turned up a few times. The chain joins TRBV28 to TRBJ1-5; D not resolved. This CDR3 is 18 amino acids long. Trimming took off 2 bases at V and 8 bases at J, with 25 bases between the two ends. The V gene's germline CDR1 is MDHEN and CDR2 SYDVKM. In DNA, the CDR3 is TGTGCCAGCAGTTTAATTGTAACAGCCAGCAATATTAAGGAGCCCCAGCATTTT. Protein product: CASSLIVTASNIKEPQHF.

The rearrangement uses TRBV12-3 or TRBV12-4 and TRBJ2-7; D could derive from TRBD1 or TRBD2 (6 bases each). Trimming cost V 4 bases and J 9 bases, with 28 bases left between them. CDR3 size: 17 residues. CDR3 in amino acids: CASSSDGGRARYFVQYF. CDR3 nucleotide sequence: TGTGCCAGCAGTTCCGACGGGGGCAGGGCCCGTTACTTCGTGCAGTACTTC.

In this sample, this clonotype turned up once. One junction end disagrees with the germline gene, perhaps due to a read error. The chain recombines TRBV11-3 with TRBJ2-3; TRBD2 matches 10 bases. The germline V gene encodes CDR1 SGHNT and CDR2 YENEEA. The CDR3 consists of 17 residues. The CDR3 is CANSLGLAAYSTDTQYF. CDR3 bases: TGCGCCAACAGCCTTGGACTAGCGGCCTACTCCACAGATACGCAGTATTTT.

This clonotype occurred many times. The V call is TRBV6-1, the J call TRBJ1-1; TRBD1 aligns across 8 bases. The germline CDR1 and CDR2 sequences are MNHNS and SASEGT. This CDR3 region has 12 residues. Trimming took 6 bases from V and 10 from J; bases not matched to a gene: 7. In DNA form, the CDR3 reads TGTGCCAGCAGGGTACTACAGGGGGGAGCTTTCTTT. Residues: CASRVLQGGAFF.

As to this clonotype: Relative to the germline gene, one junction end is altered; a read error may explain this. The chain combines TRBV11-2 with TRBJ2-1; D gene unclear. CDR3 length equals 13 residues. The V gene's germline CDR1 is SGHAT and CDR2 FQNNGV. The DNA for the CDR3 is TGTGCCAACAGCTGGGCTAGAGGTGGTGAGCAGTTCTTC. It is translated as CANSWARGGEQFF.

The table lists this clonotype with many counts. The chain employs TRBV5-4 and TRBJ2-1, with 7 bases fitting TRBD2. From germline, CDR1 is SGHNT and CDR2 YYREEE (reference sequence). Losses at the gene ends were 0 bases for V and 2 bases for J; bases not matched to a gene: 5. This CDR3 spans 16 amino acids. The CDR3 loop is CASSLVASGTYNEQFF. In DNA, the CDR3 is TGTGCCAGCAGCTTGGTGGCTAGCGGAACCTACAATGAGCAGTTCTTC.

Note on this clonotype: At one of its ends the junction is not consistent with the germline gene, which may arise from a read error. The chain joins TRBV5-6 to TRBJ2-1; 7 bases line up with TRBD2. The CDR3 is made up of 17 amino acids. Germline assignment: CDR1 SGHDT and CDR2 YYEEEE. CDR3 DNA sequence: TGTGTCAGCAATTTGGGGAGCCGGGGGGAGGGCTACAATGAGCAGTTCTTC. Its translation is CVSNLGSRGEGYNEQFF.

This chain uses TRBV9 with TRBJ2-1, with 7 bases aligning to TRBD2. This CDR3 is 15 amino acids long. V was pared by 4 bases and J by 6 bases, with 10 bases of the junction left unmatched. Germline V gene lookup returns CDR1 SGDLS and CDR2 YYNGEE. The CDR3 reads CASSPSGWGTNEQFF. The CDR3 DNA is TGTGCCAGCAGCCCTAGCGGATGGGGCACCAATGAGCAGTTCTTC.

The rearrangement links TRBV29-1 to TRBJ1-1; no clear D gene. CDR3 length: 13 amino acids. Looked up from germline, CDR1 is SQVTM and CDR2 is ANQGSEA. The CDR3 reads CNIAALAATEAFF. CDR3 coding DNA: TGCAACATTGCGGCCCTAGCGGCCACTGAAGCTTTCTTT.

Concerning this clonotype: An end of the junction differs from the germline gene, which may be a read error. This chain joins TRBV18 and TRBJ1-2; perhaps TRBD1 as D (5 bases). In germline, CDR1 is KGHSH, CDR2 LQKENI. This CDR3 contains 14 residues. CDR3 nucleotide sequence: TGTGCCAGCTCATACGGGACGGATAACTATGGCTACAGCTTC. It is translated as CASSYGTDNYGYSF.

To note about this clonotype: Because it lacks the conserved phenylalanine or tryptophan at the end, this CDR3 is likely a read error. The CDR3 DNA reads as TGTGCCAGCAGTTTAGCTGCTGGATCCTACGAGCAGTACCTC. The encoded protein is CASSLAAGSYEQYL. The V and J genes are TRBV12-3 or TRBV12-4 and TRBJ2-7; D uncertain. The CDR3 extends over 14 amino acids. Between the trimmed V and J ends, which lost 0 bases and 1 base, there was a span of 7 bases.

Many counts were recorded for this clonotype. V gene TRBV12-3 or TRBV12-4 combines with J gene TRBJ2-5; D not resolved. The CDR3 has 15 amino acids. Between the trimmed V and J ends, which lost 5 bases and 6 bases, there was a span of 19 bases. As DNA, the CDR3 is TGTGCCAGCAGTCCACGGACCTATACTTCTCAGACCCAGTACTTC. Amino acid sequence: CASSPRTYTSQTQYF.

With respect to this clonotype: A read error is likely, as this CDR3 ends without the conserved phenylalanine or tryptophan. No DNA is shown, since the ends of the CDR3 on it are uncertain; the CDR3 is the one TCRdb lists. The genes are TRBV6-5 and TRBJ2-7; TRBD1, the D gene given by the table, was not confirmed from the DNA. Germline CDR1 and CDR2: MNHEY and SVGAGI. The CDR3 has 15 residues if both end residues are counted. CDR3 sequence reads: CAGSPYRGPSYEQYS.

The chain carries TRBV7-2 and TRBJ2-1, with D possibly TRBD2 on 5 matching bases. Germline V gene sequence: CDR1 SGHTA, CDR2 FQGNSA. The CDR3 covers 14 residues. Trimming removed 1 base from V and 5 bases from J, with 9 bases in between. In DNA form, the CDR3 reads TGTGCCAGCAGCTTAGGGGGAGCTAACAATGAGCAGTTCTTC. It codes for CASSLGGANNEQFF.

The sample holds many counts of this clonotype. The chain joins TRBV28 to TRBJ2-2; D possibly corresponds to TRBD2 (7 bases). The germline CDR1 and CDR2 sequences are MDHEN and SYDVKM. Trimming took 6 bases from V and 5 from J, leaving 13 bases between them. The CDR3 has 14 residues. CDR3 nucleotides: TGTGCCAGCAGCAGAGGGGGGGGGACCGGGGAGCTGTTTTTT. Residues: CASSRGGGTGELFF.